This T cell receptor (beta chain) was found in a study of shared clonotypes between healthy human individuals. Of note for this clone: Its antigen is still unknown.

The CDR3 has 18 residues. Looked up from germline, CDR1 is MDHEN and CDR2 is SYDVKM. Trimming at V came to 6 bases and at J to 0 bases, leaving 13 bases not matched to a gene. The protocol was immunoSEQ multiplex PCR, while the TCRdb copy is restricted to in-frame clones and leaves out a portion. The sample has roughly 2 million clones, 85% to 95% seen once. CD45RO-negative cells were positively selected for CCR7, leaving out terminally differentiated effector memory CD45RA+ cells. Those who donated were healthy HIV-negative adults, with no recent acute infections or vaccinations reported. Notes on the study in general: Estimated richness was generally greater in naive than memory subsets. A small donor pool kept down the genetic and exposure-history diversity that was represented.

The chain combines TRBV28 with TRBJ2-1, with TRBD2 identical over 8 bases. This sequence originates from a man between 18 and 29 years old in good health. The sequencing input was naive CD8+ T cells sorted from blood. The CDR3 is CASSLAEIAGSSYNEQFF. CDR3 sequence (DNA): TGTGCCAGCAGCCTCGCGGAGATAGCGGGGAGCTCCTACAATGAGCAGTTCTTC.